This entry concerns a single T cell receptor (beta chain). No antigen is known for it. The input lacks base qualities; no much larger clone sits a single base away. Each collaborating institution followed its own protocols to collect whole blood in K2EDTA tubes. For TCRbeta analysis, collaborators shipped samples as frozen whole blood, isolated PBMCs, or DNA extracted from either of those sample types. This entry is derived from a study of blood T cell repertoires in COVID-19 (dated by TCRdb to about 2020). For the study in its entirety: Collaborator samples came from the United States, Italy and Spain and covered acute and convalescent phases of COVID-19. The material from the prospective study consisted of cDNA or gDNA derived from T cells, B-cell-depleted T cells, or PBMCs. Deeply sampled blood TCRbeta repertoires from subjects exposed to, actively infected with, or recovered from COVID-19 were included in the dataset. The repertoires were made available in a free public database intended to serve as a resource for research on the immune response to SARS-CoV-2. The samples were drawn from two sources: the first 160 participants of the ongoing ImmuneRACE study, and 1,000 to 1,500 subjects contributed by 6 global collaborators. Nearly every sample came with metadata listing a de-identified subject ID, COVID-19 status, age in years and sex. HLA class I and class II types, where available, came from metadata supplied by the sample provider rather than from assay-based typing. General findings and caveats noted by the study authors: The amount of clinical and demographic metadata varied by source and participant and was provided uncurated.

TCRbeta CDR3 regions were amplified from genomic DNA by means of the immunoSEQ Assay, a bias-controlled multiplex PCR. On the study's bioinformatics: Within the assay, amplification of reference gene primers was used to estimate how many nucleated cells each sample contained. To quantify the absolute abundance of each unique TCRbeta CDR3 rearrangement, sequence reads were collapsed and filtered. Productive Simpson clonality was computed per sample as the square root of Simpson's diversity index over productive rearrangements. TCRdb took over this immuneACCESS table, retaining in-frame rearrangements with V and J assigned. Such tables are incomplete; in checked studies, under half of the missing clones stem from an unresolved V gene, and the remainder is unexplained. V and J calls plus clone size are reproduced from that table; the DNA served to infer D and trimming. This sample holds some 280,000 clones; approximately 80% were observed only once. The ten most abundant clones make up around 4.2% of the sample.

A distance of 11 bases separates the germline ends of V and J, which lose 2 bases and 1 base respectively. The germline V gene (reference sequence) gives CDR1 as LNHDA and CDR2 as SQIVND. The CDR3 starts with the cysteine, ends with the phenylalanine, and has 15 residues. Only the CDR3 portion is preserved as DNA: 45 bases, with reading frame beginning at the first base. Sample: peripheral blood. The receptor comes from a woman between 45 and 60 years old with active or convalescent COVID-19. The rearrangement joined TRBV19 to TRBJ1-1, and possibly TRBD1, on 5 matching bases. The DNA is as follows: TGTGCCAGTAGTATATCCGACAGAAGGAACACTGAAGCTTTCTTT. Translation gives CASSISDRRNTEAFF.